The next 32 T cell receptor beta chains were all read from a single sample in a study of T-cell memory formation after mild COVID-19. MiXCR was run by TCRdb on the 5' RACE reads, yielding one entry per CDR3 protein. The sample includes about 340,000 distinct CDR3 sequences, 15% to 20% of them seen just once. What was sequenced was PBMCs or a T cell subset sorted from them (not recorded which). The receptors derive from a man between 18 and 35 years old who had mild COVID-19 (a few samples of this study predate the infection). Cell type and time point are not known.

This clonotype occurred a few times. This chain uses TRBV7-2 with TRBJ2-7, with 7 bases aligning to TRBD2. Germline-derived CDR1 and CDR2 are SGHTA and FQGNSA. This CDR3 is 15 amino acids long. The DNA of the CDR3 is TGTGCCAGCTTAGATAGTGGATTCTCTAGCGGCTCTCTCACAGTC. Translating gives CASLDSGFSSGSLTV.

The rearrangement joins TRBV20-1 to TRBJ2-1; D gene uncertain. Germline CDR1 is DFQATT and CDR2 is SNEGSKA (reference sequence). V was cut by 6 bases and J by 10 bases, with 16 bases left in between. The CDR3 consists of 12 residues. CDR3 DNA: TGCAGTGCGAGTCTCCCAGCATACGAGCAGTTCTTC. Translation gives CSASLPAYEQFF.

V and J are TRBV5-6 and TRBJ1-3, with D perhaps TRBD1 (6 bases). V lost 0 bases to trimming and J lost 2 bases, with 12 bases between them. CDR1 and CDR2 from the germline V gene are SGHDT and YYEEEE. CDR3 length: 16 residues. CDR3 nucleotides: TGTGCCAGCAGCTTGGTTGACAGGACAGCTGGAAACACCATATATTTT. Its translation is CASSLVDRTAGNTIYF.

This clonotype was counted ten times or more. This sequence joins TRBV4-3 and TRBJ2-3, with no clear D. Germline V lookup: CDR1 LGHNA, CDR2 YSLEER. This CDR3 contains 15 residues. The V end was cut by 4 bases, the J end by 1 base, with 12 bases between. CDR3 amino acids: CASSPILDRTDTQYF. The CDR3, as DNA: TGCGCCAGCAGCCCGATTTTAGACCGCACAGATACGCAGTATTTT.

CDR3 sequence: CASSSATMGETQYF. Here the CDR3 DNA reads TGTGCCAGCAGTTCAGCGACCATGGGGGAGACCCAGTACTTC. V usage is TRBV28 and J usage is TRBJ2-5; the D is unclear. This CDR3 is 14 amino acids long. Deletions cut 4 bases from V and 5 bases from J, with 14 bases between. Per germline, CDR1 MDHEN and CDR2 SYDVKM.

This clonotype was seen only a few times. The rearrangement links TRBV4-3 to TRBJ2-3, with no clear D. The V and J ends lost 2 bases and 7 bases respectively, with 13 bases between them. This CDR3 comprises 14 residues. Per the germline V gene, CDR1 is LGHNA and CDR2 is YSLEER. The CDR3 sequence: CASSQSRLVNTQYF. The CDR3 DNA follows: TGCGCCAGCAGCCAAAGCAGGCTAGTCAATACGCAGTATTTT.

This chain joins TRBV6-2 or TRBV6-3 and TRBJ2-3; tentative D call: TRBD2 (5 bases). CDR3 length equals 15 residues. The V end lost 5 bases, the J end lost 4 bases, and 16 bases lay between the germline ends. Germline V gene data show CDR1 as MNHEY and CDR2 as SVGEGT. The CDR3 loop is CASSPGESGADTQYF. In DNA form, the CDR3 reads TGTGCCAGCAGTCCCGGGGAAAGCGGCGCAGATACGCAGTATTTT.

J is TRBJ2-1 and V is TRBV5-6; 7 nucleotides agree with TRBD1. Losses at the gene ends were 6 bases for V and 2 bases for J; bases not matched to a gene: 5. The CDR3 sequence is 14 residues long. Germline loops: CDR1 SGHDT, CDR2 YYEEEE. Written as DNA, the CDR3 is TGTGCCAGCACCGTGACAGGGCCCTACAATGAGCAGTTCTTC. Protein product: CASTVTGPYNEQFF.

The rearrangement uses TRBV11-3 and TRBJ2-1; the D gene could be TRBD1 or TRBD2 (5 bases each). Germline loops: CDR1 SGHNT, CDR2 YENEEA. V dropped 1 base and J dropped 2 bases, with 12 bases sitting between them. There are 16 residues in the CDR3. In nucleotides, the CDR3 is TGTGCCAGCAGCTTAGTAAGTGGGGGAACCTACAATGAGCAGTTCTTC. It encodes CASSLVSGGTYNEQFF.

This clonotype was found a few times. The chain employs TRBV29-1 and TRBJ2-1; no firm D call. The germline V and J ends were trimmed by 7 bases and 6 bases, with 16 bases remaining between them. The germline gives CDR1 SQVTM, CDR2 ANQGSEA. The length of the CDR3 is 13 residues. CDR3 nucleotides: TGCAGCGCGGAAACCGGCCGCGGCAATGAGCAGTTCTTC. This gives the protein CSAETGRGNEQFF.

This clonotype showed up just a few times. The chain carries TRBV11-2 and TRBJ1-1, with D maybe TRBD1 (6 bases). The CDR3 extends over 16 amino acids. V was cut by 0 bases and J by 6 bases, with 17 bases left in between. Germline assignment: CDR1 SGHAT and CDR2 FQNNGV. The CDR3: CASSLDQGGGRPEAFF. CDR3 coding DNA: TGTGCCAGCAGCTTAGATCAGGGTGGGGGGCGGCCTGAAGCTTTCTTT.

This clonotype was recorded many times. The CDR3 region has the DNA TGTGCCAGCAGTTTCGGGGCGGGGAACACTGAAGCTTTCTTT. Its protein is CASSFGAGNTEAFF. The chain links TRBV12-3 or TRBV12-4 to TRBJ1-1; D is perhaps TRBD1 (5 bases). The V end lost 3 bases, the J end lost 1 base, and 9 bases lay between the germline ends. The CDR3 is 14 amino acids.

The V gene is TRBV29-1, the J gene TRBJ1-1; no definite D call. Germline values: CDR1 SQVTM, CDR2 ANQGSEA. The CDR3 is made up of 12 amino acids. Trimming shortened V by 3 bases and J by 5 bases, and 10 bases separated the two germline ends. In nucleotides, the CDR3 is TGCAGCGTTGACTGGGGTGGGACTGAAGCTTTCTTT. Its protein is CSVDWGGTEAFF.

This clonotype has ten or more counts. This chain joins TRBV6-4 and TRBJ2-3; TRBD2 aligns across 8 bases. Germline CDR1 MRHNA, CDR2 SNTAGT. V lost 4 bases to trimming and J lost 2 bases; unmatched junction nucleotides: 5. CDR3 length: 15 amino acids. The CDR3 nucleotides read TGTGCCAGCAGTGCCAGCGGGGGTTCCACAGATACGCAGTATTTT. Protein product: CASSASGGSTDTQYF.

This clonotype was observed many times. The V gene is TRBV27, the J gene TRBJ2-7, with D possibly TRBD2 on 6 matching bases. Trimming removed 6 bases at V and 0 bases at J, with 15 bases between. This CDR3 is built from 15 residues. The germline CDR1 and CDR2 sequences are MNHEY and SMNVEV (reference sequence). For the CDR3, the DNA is TGTGCCAGCAGGGCCAAGGGACTGAGCTCCTACGAGCAGTACGTC. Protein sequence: CASRAKGLSSYEQYV.

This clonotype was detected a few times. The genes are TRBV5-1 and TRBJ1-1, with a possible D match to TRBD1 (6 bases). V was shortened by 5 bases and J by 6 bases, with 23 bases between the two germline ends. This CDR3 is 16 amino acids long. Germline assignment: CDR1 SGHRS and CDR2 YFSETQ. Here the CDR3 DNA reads TGCGCCAGCAGTCCTAGCCTCGGGGGCGCCGGGGCTGAAGCTTTCTTT. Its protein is CASSPSLGGAGAEAFF. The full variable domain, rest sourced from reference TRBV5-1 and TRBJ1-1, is KAGVTQTPRYLIKTRGQQVTLSCSPISGHRSVSWYQQTPGQGLQFLFEYFSETQRNKGNFPGRFSGRQFSNSRSEMNVSTLELGDSALYLCASSPSLGGAGAEAFFGQGTRLTVV.

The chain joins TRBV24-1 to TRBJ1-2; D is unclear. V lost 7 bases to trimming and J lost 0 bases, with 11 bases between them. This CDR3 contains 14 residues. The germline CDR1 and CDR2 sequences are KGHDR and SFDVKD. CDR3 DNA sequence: TGTGCCACCAGCGCCGACACGGCTAACTATGGCTACACCTTC. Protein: CATSADTANYGYTF.

CDR3 coding DNA: TGTGCCAGCAGTTTTAGGAGGGTCGCTGAAGCTTTCTTT. Encoded protein: CASSFRRVAEAFF. The chain has TRBV12-3 or TRBV12-4 and TRBJ1-1; D not certain. Trimming stripped 3 bases from V and 6 bases from J, with 11 bases between. This CDR3 has 13 residues.

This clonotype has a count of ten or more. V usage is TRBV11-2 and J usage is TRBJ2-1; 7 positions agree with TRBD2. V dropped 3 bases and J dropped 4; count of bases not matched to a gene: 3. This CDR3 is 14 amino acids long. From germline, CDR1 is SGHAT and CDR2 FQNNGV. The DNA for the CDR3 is TGTGCCAGCAGCTTGAGCGGGGTTTACAATGAGCAGTTCTTC. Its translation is CASSLSGVYNEQFF.

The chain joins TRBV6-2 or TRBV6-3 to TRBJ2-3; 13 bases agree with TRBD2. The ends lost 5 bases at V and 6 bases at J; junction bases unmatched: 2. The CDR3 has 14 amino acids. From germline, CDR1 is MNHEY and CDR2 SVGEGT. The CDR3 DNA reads TGTGCCAGCAGTACGACTAGCGGGGGGGATACGCAGTATTTT. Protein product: CASSTTSGGDTQYF.

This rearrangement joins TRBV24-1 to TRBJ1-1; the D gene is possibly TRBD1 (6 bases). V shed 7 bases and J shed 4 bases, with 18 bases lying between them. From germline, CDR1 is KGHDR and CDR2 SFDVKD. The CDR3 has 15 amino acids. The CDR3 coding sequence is TGTGCCACCAGAGGGGGGGGTGCCGCGGGCACTGAAGCTTTCTTT. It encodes CATRGGGAAGTEAFF.

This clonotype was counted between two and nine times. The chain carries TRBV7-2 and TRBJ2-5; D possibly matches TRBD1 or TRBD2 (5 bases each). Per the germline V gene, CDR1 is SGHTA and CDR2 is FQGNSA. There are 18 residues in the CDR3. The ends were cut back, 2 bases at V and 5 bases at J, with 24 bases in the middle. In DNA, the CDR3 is TGTGCCAGCAGCTTAAACTGGGGCGGCCTCTCATGGGGGGAGACCCAGTACTTC. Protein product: CASSLNWGGLSWGETQYF.

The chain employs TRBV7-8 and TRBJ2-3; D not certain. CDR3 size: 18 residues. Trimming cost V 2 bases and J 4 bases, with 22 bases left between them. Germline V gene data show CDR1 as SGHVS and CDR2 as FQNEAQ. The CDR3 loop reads CASSLSVYRASRADTQYF. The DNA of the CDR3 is TGTGCCAGCAGCTTAAGCGTGTATAGAGCCTCCCGCGCAGATACGCAGTATTTT.

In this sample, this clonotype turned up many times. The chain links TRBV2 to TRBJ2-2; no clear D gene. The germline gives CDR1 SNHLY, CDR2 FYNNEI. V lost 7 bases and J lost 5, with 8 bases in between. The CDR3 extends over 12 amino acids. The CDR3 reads CASTLTTGELFF. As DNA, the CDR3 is TGTGCCAGCACCTTAACTACCGGGGAGCTGTTTTTT.

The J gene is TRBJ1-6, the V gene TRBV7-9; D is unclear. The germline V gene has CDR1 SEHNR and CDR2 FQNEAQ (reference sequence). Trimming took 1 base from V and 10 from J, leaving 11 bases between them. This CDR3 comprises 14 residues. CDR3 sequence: CASSLDSGGSPLHF. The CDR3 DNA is TGTGCCAGCAGCTTAGACTCGGGAGGATCACCCCTCCACTTT.

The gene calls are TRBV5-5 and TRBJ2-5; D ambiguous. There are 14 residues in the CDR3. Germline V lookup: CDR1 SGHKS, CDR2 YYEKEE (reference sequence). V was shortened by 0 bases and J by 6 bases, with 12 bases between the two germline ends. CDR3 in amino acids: CASSLGQFGKTQYF. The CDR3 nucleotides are TGTGCCAGCAGCTTGGGTCAGTTCGGAAAGACCCAGTACTTC.

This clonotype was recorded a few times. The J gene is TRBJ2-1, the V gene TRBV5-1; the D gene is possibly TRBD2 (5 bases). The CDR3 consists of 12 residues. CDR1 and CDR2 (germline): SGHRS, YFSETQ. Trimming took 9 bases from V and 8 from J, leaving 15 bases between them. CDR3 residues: CATGNMYDEQFF. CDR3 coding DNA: TGCGCCACCGGGAACATGTATGATGAGCAGTTCTTC.

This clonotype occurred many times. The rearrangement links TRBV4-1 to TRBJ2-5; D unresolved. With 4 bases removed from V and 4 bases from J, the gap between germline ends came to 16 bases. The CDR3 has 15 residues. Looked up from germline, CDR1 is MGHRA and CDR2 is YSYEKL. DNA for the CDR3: TGCGCCAGCAGCCGCCCTCCAGCACCGGGAGAGACCCAGTACTTC. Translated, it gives CASSRPPAPGETQYF.

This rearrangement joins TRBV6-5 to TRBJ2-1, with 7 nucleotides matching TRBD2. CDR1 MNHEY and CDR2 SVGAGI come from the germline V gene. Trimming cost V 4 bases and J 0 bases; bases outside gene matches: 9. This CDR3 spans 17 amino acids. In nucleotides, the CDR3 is TGTGCCAGCAGTTGGGGCCCGCAGCGGGGCTCCTACAATGAGCAGTTCTTC. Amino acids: CASSWGPQRGSYNEQFF.

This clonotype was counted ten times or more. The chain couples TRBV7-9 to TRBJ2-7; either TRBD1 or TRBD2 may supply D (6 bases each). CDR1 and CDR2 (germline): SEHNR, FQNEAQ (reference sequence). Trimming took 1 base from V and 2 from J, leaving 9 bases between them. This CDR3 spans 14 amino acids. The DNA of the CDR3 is TGTGCCAGCAGCTTAGGGGGGGCCGCCTACGAGCAGTACTTC. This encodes CASSLGGAAYEQYF.

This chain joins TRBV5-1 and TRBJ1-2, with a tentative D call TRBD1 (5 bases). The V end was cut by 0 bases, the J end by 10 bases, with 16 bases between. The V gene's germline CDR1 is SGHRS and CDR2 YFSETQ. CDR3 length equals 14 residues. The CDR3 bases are TGCGCCAGCAGCTTGGGACAGCGTGCCCCGTCCTACACCTTC. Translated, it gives CASSLGQRAPSYTF.

The CDR3 DNA follows: TGTGCCTGCCGGCTGCTCTACAATGAGCAGTTCTTC. This codes for CACRLLYNEQFF. The chain combines TRBV6-6 with TRBJ2-1; D call uncertain. This CDR3 is built from 12 residues. The V and J ends lost 11 bases and 3 bases respectively, with 11 bases between them. The germline V gene has CDR1 MNHNY and CDR2 SVGAGI (reference sequence).